This TCR beta chain comes out of a study of blood T cells in healthy people across ages. Looking at the study overall: For every two T cells, template switching captured about one barcoded beta molecule.

This clonotype was recorded at least ten times. Its antigen is currently unknown. A second PCR, run for about 7 to 11 cycles, used a sample-barcoded 5' primer plus a J-beta primer mix. TCRdb re-analysed the 5' RACE reads in MiXCR, keeping a single row per CDR3 protein. The sample has approximately 810,000 distinct CDR3 sequences; around 28% are singletons. The study's findings and limits: Strong correlation was found linking TCR beta diversity to naive T cell percentage. Estimates of diversity drawn from one million T cells were considered underestimates. Long-lived donors had more naive CD4+ cells and higher diversity than aged donors.

This clonotype originated in a woman older than 75 in good health. The sample comprised blood.

The chain's CDR3 is CASSLEPSSGANVLTF. The CDR3 coding sequence is TGCGCCAGCAGCTTGGAGCCAAGCTCTGGGGCCAACGTCCTGACTTTC. The V call is TRBV5-1, the J call TRBJ2-6, with no clear D. V lost 0 bases to trimming and J lost 0 bases, with 7 bases between them. The CDR3 is 16 amino acids. Germline CDR1 SGHRS, CDR2 YFSETQ.